This is a list of T cell receptor beta chains from one sample in a study of OX40 agonist ivuxolimab in advanced cancers. Profiling relied on immunoSEQ multiplex PCR, and the TCRdb table lists in-frame clones only, not all of them. The profile shows approximately 50,000 clones, approximately 80% of them singletons. The sample was CD4+ or CD8+ T cells sorted from blood, taken in a trial of the OX40 agonist ivuxolimab. The receptors originated from an adult with an advanced solid tumor such as melanoma, head and neck, liver or kidney cancer. Both conserved end residues are part of each CDR3. A D gene is named only where the DNA matches it firmly. Only part of the rows carry a size: once, few, many, or a class if the clone is expanded.

CASSPIRDRVDTQYF	TGTGCCAGCAGCCCGATCCGGGACAGGGTCGATACGCAGTATTTT	NA	TRBJ2-3	TRBV7-3	TRBD1
CASSLLPSNQPQHF	TGTGCCAGCAGTTTACTCCCGAGCAATCAGCCCCAGCATTTT	once	TRBJ1-5	TRBV27	NA
CASGPGGGETQYF	TGTGCTAGTGGTCCCGGGGGGGGTGAGACCCAGTACTTC	NA	TRBJ2-5	TRBV12-5	TRBD2
CASSPRPGGTEAFF	TGTGCCAGCAGCCCTCGGCCGGGGGGCACTGAAGCTTTCTTT	NA	TRBJ1-1	TRBV7-2	NA
CASSLAGSSYEQYF	TGCGCCAGCAGCTTGGCGGGCAGCTCCTACGAGCAGTACTTC	NA	TRBJ2-7	TRBV5-1	NA
CASGGSSGANVLTF	TGTGCTAGTGGTGGGTCCTCTGGGGCCAACGTCCTGACTTTC	NA	TRBJ2-6	TRBV12-5	NA
CASSEKVPDTQYF	TGTGCCAGCAGTGAAAAGGTTCCAGATACGCAGTATTTT	NA	TRBJ2-3	TRBV6-1	NA
CASSKQPGELFF	TGCGCCAGCAGTAAGCAGCCCGGGGAGCTGTTTTTT	NA	TRBJ2-2	TRBV10-1	NA
CASSPDRGGRNQPQHF	TGTGCCAGCTCACCAGACAGGGGTGGGCGCAATCAGCCCCAGCATTTT	NA	TRBJ1-5	TRBV18	TRBD1
CAISPGRDDGYTF	TGTGCCATCAGCCCGGGGAGAGATGATGGCTACACCTTC	once	TRBJ1-2	TRBV10-3	NA
CASSKGDSNQPQHF	TGTGCCAGCAGTAAGGGGGATAGCAATCAGCCCCAGCATTTT	NA	TRBJ1-5	TRBV5-5	NA
CASSEVEGDYGYTF	TGTGCCAGCAGTGAAGTAGAAGGGGACTATGGCTACACCTTC	NA	TRBJ1-2	TRBV2	NA
CASSQESVVNTEAFF	TGTGCCAGCAGCCAAGAATCAGTTGTGAACACTGAAGCTTTCTTT	NA	TRBJ1-1	TRBV14	NA
CATSARGTGELFF	TGTGCCACCAGCGCCCGGGGCACCGGGGAGCTGTTTTTT	few	TRBJ2-2	TRBV15	NA
CATSRDSKGYTF	TGTGCCACCAGCAGGGACAGCAAGGGCTACACCTTC	NA	TRBJ1-2	TRBV15	NA
CASSTTYRGRYNSPLHF	TGTGCCAGTAGTACGACTTACAGGGGTCGATATAATTCACCCCTCCACTTT	NA	TRBJ1-6	TRBV19	TRBD1
CASSEGGYGYTF	TGTGCCAGCAGCGAGGGAGGCTATGGCTACACCTTC	NA	TRBJ1-2	TRBV7-9	NA
CASSLNKETQYF	TGTGCCAGCAGCTTGAACAAAGAGACCCAGTACTTC	NA	TRBJ2-5	TRBV5-4	NA
CASSLDAGNTEAFF	TGCGCCAGCAGCTTGGATGCAGGGAACACTGAAGCTTTCTTT	NA	TRBJ1-1	TRBV5-1	NA
CASSGGDRQETQYF	TGTGCCAGCAGCGGGGGGGACAGACAAGAGACCCAGTACTTC	NA	TRBJ2-5	TRBV7-7	NA
CASSLVLDEQFF	TGCGCCAGCAGCTTGGTGCTAGATGAGCAGTTCTTC	NA	TRBJ2-1	TRBV5-1	NA
CASSEQVGSSYGYTF	TGTGCCAGCAGTGAACAGGTGGGGAGTAGCTATGGCTACACCTTC	NA	TRBJ1-2	TRBV6-1	NA
CASSLVPRSYEQYF	TGTGCCAGCAGCTTAGTGCCCAGGTCCTACGAGCAGTACTTC	NA	TRBJ2-7	TRBV7-6	NA
CASSLGGVGELFF	TGCGCCAGCAGCTTGGGCGGGGTCGGGGAGCTGTTTTTT	NA	TRBJ2-2	TRBV5-1	NA
CASSLEGELFF	TGCGCCAGCAGCTTGGAAGGGGAGCTGTTTTTT	NA	TRBJ2-2	TRBV5-1	NA
CASSPSRGFYNEQFF	TGTGCCAGCAGCCCTAGCCGGGGTTTCTACAATGAGCAGTTCTTC	few	TRBJ2-1	TRBV2	NA
CASSQVSALDGGYTF	TGCGCCAGCAGCCAAGTATCCGCGCTCGATGGGGGCTACACCTTC	few	TRBJ1-2	TRBV4-1	NA
CASQRTGNYGYTF	TGTGCCAGTCAAAGGACAGGCAACTATGGCTACACCTTC	NA	TRBJ1-2	TRBV19	TRBD1
CASSRGREILNQPQHF	TGTGCCAGTAGTAGGGGAAGGGAGATCCTTAATCAGCCCCAGCATTTT	NA	TRBJ1-5	TRBV19	NA
CASSPSGVGTDTQYF	TGTGCCAGCAGCCCCTCGGGGGTCGGCACAGATACGCAGTATTTT	NA	TRBJ2-3	TRBV5-4	NA
CASSQGTAYGYTF	TGCGCCAGCAGCCAAGGAACGGCCTATGGCTACACCTTC	NA	TRBJ1-2	TRBV4-3	NA
CASSVRATGNTIYF	TGTGCCAGCAGCGTAAGGGCGACTGGAAACACCATATATTTT	NA	TRBJ1-3	TRBV9	NA
CASSSQGSSAQYF	TGTGCCAGCAGTTCGCAAGGATCGAGTGCCCAGTACTTC	NA	TRBJ2-5	TRBV25-1	NA
CASSWGGADAGNTIYF	TGCGCCAGCAGCTGGGGCGGTGCGGACGCTGGAAACACCATATATTTT	NA	TRBJ1-3	TRBV5-1	NA
CASSAGQGNYGYTF	TGTGCCAGCAGCGCAGGACAGGGGAATTATGGCTACACCTTC	NA	TRBJ1-2	TRBV11-1	TRBD1
CASSTSLQGAYTF	TGTGCCAGTAGTACCTCCTTACAGGGGGCCTACACCTTC	NA	TRBJ1-2	TRBV19	TRBD1
CASSLTSGETQYF	TGTGCCAGCTCACTGACCAGCGGAGAGACCCAGTACTTC	NA	TRBJ2-5	TRBV18	NA
CASSLVVNTEAFF	TGTGCCAGCAGCTTAGTGGTGAACACTGAAGCTTTCTTT	NA	TRBJ1-1	TRBV7-9	NA